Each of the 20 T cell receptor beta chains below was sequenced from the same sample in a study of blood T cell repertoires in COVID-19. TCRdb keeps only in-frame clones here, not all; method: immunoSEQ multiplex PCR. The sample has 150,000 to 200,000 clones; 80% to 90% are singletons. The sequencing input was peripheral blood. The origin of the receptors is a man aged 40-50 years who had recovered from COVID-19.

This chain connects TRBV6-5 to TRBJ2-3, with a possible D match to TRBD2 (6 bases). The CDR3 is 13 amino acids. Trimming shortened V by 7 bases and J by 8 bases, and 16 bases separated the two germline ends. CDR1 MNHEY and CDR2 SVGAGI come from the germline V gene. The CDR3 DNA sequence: TGTGCCAGCAAGTATCACGGGGGAGGTACGCAGTATTTT. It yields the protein CASKYHGGGTQYF.

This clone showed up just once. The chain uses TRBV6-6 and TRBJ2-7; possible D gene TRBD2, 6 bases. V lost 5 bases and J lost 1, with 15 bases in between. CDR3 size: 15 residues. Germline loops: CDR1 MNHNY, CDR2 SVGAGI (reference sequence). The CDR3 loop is CASSRDSSRSYEQYF. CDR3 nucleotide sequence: TGTGCCAGCAGTAGGGACTCAAGTCGGTCCTACGAGCAGTACTTC.

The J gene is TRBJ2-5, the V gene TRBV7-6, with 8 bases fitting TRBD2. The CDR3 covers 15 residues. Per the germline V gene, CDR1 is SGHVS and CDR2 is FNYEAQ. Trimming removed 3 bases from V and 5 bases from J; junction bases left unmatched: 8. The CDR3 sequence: CASSFAGGRPETQYF. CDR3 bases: TGTGCCAGCAGCTTCGCGGGGGGCCGGCCGGAGACCCAGTACTTC.

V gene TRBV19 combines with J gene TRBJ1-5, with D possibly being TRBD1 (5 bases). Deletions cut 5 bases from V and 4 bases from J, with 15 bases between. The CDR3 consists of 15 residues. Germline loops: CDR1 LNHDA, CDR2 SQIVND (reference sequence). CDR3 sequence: CASSWGGGSNQPQHF. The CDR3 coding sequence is TGTGCCAGTAGTTGGGGGGGAGGCTCAAATCAGCCCCAGCATTTT. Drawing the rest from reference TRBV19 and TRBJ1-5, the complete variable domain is DGGITQSPKYLFRKEGQNVTLSCEQNLNHDAMYWYRQDPGQGLRLIYYSQIVNDFQKGDIAEGYSVSREKKESFPLTVTSAQKNPTAFYLCASSWGGGSNQPQHFGDGTRLSIL.

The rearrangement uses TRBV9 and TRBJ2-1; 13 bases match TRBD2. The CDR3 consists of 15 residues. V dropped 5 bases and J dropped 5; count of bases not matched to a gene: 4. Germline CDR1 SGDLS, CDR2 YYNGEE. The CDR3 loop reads CASSGTSGTDNEQFF. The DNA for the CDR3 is TGTGCCAGCAGTGGGACTAGCGGGACGGACAATGAGCAGTTCTTC.

CDR3 in amino acids: CASSPLSPGGHEKLFF. The DNA for the CDR3 is TGTGCCAGCAGTCCCCTTTCCCCAGGGGGCCATGAAAAACTGTTTTTT. The V and J genes are TRBV28 and TRBJ1-4, with 8 bases identical to TRBD1. This CDR3 contains 16 residues. J was trimmed by 6 bases and V by 5 bases; bases with no gene match: 11. Germline assignment: CDR1 MDHEN and CDR2 SYDVKM.

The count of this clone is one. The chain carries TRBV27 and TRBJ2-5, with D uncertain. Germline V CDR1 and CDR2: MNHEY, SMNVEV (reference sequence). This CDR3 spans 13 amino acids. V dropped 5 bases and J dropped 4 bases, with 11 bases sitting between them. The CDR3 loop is CASSPYHRETQYF. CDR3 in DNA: TGTGCCAGCAGTCCCTACCACAGAGAGACCCAGTACTTC.

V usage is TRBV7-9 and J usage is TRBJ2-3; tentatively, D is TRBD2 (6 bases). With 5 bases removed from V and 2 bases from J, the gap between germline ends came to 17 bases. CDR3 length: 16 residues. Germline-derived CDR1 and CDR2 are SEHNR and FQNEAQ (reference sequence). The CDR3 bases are TGTGCCAGCAGCCCTAGATTAGCGGAGTCCACAGATACGCAGTATTTT. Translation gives CASSPRLAESTDTQYF. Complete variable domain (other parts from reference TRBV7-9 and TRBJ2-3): DTGVSQNPRHKITKRGQNVTFRCDPISEHNRLYWYRQTLGQGPEFLTYFQNEAQLEKSRLLSDRFSAERPKGSFSTLEIQRTEQGDSAMYLCASSPRLAESTDTQYFGPGTRLTVL.

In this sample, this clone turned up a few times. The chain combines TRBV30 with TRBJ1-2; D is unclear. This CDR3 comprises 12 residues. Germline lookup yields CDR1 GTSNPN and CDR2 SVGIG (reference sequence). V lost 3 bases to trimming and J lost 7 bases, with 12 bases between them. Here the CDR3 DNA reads TGTGCCTGGAGGCATCCGGGGAGTGGCTACACCTTC. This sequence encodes CAWRHPGSGYTF.

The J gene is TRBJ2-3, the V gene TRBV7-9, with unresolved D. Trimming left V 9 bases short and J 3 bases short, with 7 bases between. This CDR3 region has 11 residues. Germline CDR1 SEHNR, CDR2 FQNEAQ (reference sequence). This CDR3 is CASGPTDTQYF. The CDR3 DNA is TGTGCCAGTGGCCCGACAGATACGCAGTATTTT.

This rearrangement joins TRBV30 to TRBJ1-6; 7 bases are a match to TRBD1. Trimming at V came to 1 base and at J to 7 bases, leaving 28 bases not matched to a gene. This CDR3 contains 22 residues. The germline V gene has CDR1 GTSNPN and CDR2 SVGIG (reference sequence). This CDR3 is CAWSDPTLRGSVRRDRNSPLHF. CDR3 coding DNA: TGTGCCTGGAGTGACCCGACCCTGAGGGGGTCCGTCCGCCGGGACAGAAATTCACCCCTCCACTTT.

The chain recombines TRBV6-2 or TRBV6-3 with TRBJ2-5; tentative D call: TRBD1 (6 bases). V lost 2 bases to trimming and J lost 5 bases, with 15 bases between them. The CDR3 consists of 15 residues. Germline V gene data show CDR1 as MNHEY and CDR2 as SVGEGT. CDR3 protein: CASSYRRTDAETQYF. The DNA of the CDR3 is TGTGCCAGCAGTTACCGTAGGACAGATGCGGAGACCCAGTACTTC.

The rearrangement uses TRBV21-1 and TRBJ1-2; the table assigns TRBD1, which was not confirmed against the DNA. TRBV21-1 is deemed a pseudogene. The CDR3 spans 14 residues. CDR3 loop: CASSKGPNPYGYTF. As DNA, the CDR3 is TGTGCCAGCAGCAAAGGGCCCAACCCCTATGGCTACACCTTC.

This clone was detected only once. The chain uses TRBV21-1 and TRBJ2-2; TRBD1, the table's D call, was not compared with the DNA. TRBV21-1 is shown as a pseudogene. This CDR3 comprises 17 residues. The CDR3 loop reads CARRGGQESPSTGELFF. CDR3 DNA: TGTGCCAGGAGGGGGGGACAGGAGAGTCCATCCACCGGGGAGCTGTTTTTT.

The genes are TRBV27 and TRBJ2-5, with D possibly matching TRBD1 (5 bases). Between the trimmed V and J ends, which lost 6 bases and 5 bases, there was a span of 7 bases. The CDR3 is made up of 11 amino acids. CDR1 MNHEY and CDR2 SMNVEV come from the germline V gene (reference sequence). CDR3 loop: CASRGAETQYF. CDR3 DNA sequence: TGTGCCAGCAGAGGGGCGGAGACCCAGTACTTC.

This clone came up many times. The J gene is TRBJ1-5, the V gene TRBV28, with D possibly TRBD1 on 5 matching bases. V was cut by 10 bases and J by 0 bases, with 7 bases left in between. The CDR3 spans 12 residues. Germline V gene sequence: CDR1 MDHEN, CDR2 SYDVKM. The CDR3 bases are TGTGCCACTCAGGGTAGCAATCAGCCCCAGCATTTT. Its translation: CATQGSNQPQHF.

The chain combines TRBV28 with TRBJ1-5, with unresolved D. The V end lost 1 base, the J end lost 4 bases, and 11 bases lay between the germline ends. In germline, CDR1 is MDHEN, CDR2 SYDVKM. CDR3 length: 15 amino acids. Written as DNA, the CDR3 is TGTGCCAGCAGTTTATCATTGACACTGAATCAGCCCCAGCATTTT. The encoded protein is CASSLSLTLNQPQHF.

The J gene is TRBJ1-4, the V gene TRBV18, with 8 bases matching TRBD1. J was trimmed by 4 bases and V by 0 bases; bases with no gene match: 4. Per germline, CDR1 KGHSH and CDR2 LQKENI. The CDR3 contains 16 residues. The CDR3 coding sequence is TGTGCCAGCTCACCACCGGGCAGGGGGCGTAATGAAAAACTGTTTTTT. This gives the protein CASSPPGRGRNEKLFF.

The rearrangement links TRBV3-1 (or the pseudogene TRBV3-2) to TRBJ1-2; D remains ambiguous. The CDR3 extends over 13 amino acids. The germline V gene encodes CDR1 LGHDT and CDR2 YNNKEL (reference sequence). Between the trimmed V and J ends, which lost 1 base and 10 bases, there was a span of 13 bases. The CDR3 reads CASSQVGTIDYTF. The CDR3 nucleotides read TGTGCCAGCAGCCAAGTCGGAACTATTGACTACACCTTC.

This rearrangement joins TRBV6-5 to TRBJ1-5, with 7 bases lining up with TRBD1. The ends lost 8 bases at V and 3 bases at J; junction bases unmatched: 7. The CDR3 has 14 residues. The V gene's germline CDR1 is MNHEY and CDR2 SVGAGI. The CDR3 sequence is CASGSTGLNQPQHF. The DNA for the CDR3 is TGTGCCAGCGGGTCGACAGGGCTCAATCAGCCCCAGCATTTT.